This passage covers 29 T cell receptor beta chains from one sample sequenced in a study of blood T cells in healthy people across ages. A second PCR, run for 7 to 11 cycles, used a sample-barcoded 5' primer plus a J-beta primer mix. TCRdb redid the calling of the 5' RACE reads with MiXCR, one entry per CDR3 protein. The table has some 1.4 million distinct CDR3 sequences, 42% seen once. The sequenced material came from blood. These receptors were taken from a woman in her late teens or twenties in good health.

The gene calls are TRBV5-1 and TRBJ2-5; TRBD1 matches at 10 bases. Germline-derived CDR1 and CDR2 are SGHRS and YFSETQ. The trim removed 1 base at V and 11 bases at J, leaving 17 bases unmatched. The CDR3 sequence is 17 residues long. The CDR3, as DNA: TGCGCCAGCAGCTTGCCCACCGGGACAGGGGACGGGAATGAGCAGTACTTC. Encoded protein: CASSLPTGTGDGNEQYF.

On this clonotype itself: Sequence at one end of the junction differs from germline and may be a read error. The chain joins TRBV12-3 or TRBV12-4 to TRBJ2-3; D gene ambiguous. The CDR3 extends over 13 amino acids. The CDR3 is CASRIQDTDTQYF. The CDR3 DNA sequence: TGTGCGAGCAGGATTCAGGACACAGATACGCAGTATTTT.

This chain joins TRBV20-1 and TRBJ2-5, with D tentatively TRBD2 (6 bases). The CDR3 extends over 14 amino acids. V was clipped by 0 bases and J by 6 bases, with 14 bases between them. Germline V gene data show CDR1 as DFQATT and CDR2 as SNEGSKA (reference sequence). The DNA of the CDR3 is TGCAGTGCTAGAGATCCCGGGGGTTTCCAGACCCAGTACTTC. It specifies CSARDPGGFQTQYF.

The chain has TRBV7-9 and TRBJ2-1; 12 bases align to TRBD2. Germline assignment: CDR1 SEHNR and CDR2 FQNEAQ (reference sequence). Trimming took 5 bases from V and 8 from J; bases not matched to a gene: 7. This CDR3 contains 15 residues. The CDR3 reads CASSPTSGSSYEQFF. The CDR3 DNA follows: TGTGCCAGCAGCCCGACTAGCGGGAGTAGTTATGAGCAGTTCTTC.

This chain joins TRBV3-1 and TRBJ2-5; D not certain. CDR1 and CDR2 (germline): LGHDT, YNNKEL (reference sequence). Trimming removed 0 bases at V and 3 bases at J, with 8 bases between. The CDR3 runs to 14 residues. CDR3 region: CASSQEWSEETQYF. In DNA, the CDR3 is TGTGCCAGCAGCCAAGAATGGTCGGAAGAGACCCAGTACTTC.

This chain joins TRBV6-1 and TRBJ2-5; D possibly matches TRBD1 or TRBD2 (5 bases each). CDR1 is MNHNS, CDR2 SASEGT, per germline. V was cut by 6 bases and J by 11 bases, with 25 bases left in between. The CDR3 is made up of 15 amino acids. The CDR3 DNA reads TGTGCCAGCAGGACGGGGACGGGAACGGTCGGTGAGCAGTACTTC. Protein sequence: CASRTGTGTVGEQYF.

The genes are TRBV7-8 and TRBJ2-5; no reliable D call. The DNA end is more similar to TRBJ2-1, so the J call may be wrong. Per germline, CDR1 SGHVS and CDR2 FQNEAQ. CDR3 size: 13 residues. The CDR3: CASSYASVETQFF. In nucleotides, the CDR3 is TGTGCCAGCAGTTACGCCTCCGTGGAGACCCAGTTCTTC.

This chain connects TRBV7-8 to TRBJ2-1; 12 bases are a match to TRBD2. Germline CDR1 reads SGHVS; CDR2 reads FQNEAQ. There are 16 residues in the CDR3. Trimming took 4 bases from V and 13 from J; bases not matched to a gene: 14. The CDR3 loop is CASSSLAGGPGETQFF. CDR3 DNA sequence: TGTGCCAGCAGCTCTCTAGCGGGAGGGCCGGGAGAGACCCAGTTCTTC. The entire variable domain, with the rest obtained from reference TRBV7-8 and TRBJ2-1, is as follows: GAGVSQSPRYKVAKRGQDVALRCDPISGHVSLFWYQQALGQGPEFLTYFQNEAQLDKSGLPSDRFFAERPEGSVSTLKIQRTQQEDSAVYLCASSSLAGGPGETQFFGPGTRLTVL.

Regarding this clonotype: The junction and the germline gene differ at one end; a read error may be behind it. The chain employs TRBV27 and TRBJ1-2; D call uncertain. The CDR3 sequence is 12 residues long. CDR1 is MNHEY, CDR2 SMNVEV, per germline (reference sequence). The CDR3 spells CASSGRPYVYTF. The CDR3 DNA follows: TGTGCCAGCAGTGGCAGGCCCTATGTCTACACCTTC.

The table lists this clonotype with a few counts. V usage is TRBV4-1 and J usage is TRBJ1-1; possibly TRBD1 for D (5 bases). The CDR3 spans 15 residues. Looked up from germline, CDR1 is MGHRA and CDR2 is YSYEKL. Trimming left V 0 bases short and J 5 bases short, with 13 bases between. CDR3 amino acids: CASSQEIPGSTEAFF. CDR3 nucleotide sequence: TGCGCCAGCAGCCAAGAAATCCCAGGGTCGACTGAAGCTTTCTTT.

This clonotype was seen a few times. In DNA, the CDR3 is TGTGCCAGCAGCCCTAGCGGGTACAATGAGCAGTACTTC. This translates into CASSPSGYNEQYF. The V and J genes are TRBV6-2 or TRBV6-3 and TRBJ2-7; 8 nucleotides line up with TRBD2. Germline loops: CDR1 MNHEY, CDR2 SVGEGT. The CDR3 has 13 amino acids. J was trimmed by 7 bases and V by 6 bases; bases with no gene match: 8.

This clonotype was observed a few times. CDR3 sequence: CASSEFHLGELFF. The CDR3 bases are TGTGCCAGCAGTGAATTCCATCTTGGGGAGCTGTTTTTT. V and J are TRBV25-1 and TRBJ2-2; D gene uncertain. V was pared by 1 base and J by 8 bases, with 8 bases between. Germline assignment: CDR1 MGHDK and CDR2 SYGVNS. The CDR3 consists of 13 residues.

There are a few counts of this clonotype. The V call is TRBV6-6, the J call TRBJ2-1; 7 bases are shared with TRBD1. The ends lost 2 bases at V and 2 bases at J; junction bases unmatched: 0. CDR3 size: 14 residues. Germline loops: CDR1 MNHNY, CDR2 SVGAGI (reference sequence). CDR3 sequence reads: CASSYGTAYNEQFF. DNA for the CDR3: TGTGCCAGCAGTTACGGGACAGCCTACAATGAGCAGTTCTTC.

This rearrangement joins TRBV4-1 to TRBJ2-5; 15 bases match TRBD2. Germline-derived CDR1 and CDR2 are MGHRA and YSYEKL. The CDR3 extends over 19 amino acids. V lost 3 bases, J lost 11 bases, and 19 bases stayed unmatched. In DNA, the CDR3 is TGCGCCAGCAGCCAGGCTACGAGCGGACTAGCGGGAGGGCCGCGGGAGCAGTACTTC. It yields the protein CASSQATSGLAGGPREQYF.

This clonotype was recorded only once. This chain joins TRBV12-3 or TRBV12-4 and TRBJ2-2; weak D call: TRBD2 (5 bases). The length of the CDR3 is 12 residues. V was cut by 8 bases and J by 7 bases, with 11 bases left in between. Written as DNA, the CDR3 is TGTGCCAGCTGCCTCCGGGGCGGGGAGCTGTTTTTT. Amino acids: CASCLRGGELFF.

This chain uses TRBV12-3 or TRBV12-4 with TRBJ2-5; possible D gene TRBD1, 5 bases. The J call is doubtful: the DNA matches TRBJ2-7 better. The CDR3 runs to 13 residues. The CDR3 DNA sequence: TGTGCCTGCTCAGACAGAGGCCGCCACGAGCAGTACTTC. Its translation: CACSDRGRHEQYF.

This clonotype was counted between two and nine times. The chain recombines TRBV6-5 with TRBJ2-7; TRBD1 aligns across 10 bases. Germline V gene data show CDR1 as MNHEY and CDR2 as SVGAGI. Trimming took 8 bases from V and 0 from J; bases not matched to a gene: 4. The CDR3 spans 14 residues. CDR3 loop: CASGRQGASYEQYF. The CDR3 region has the DNA TGTGCCAGCGGGAGACAGGGGGCCTCCTACGAGCAGTACTTC.

The rearrangement links TRBV4-1 to TRBJ2-2; 12 bases map to TRBD2. Germline loops: CDR1 MGHRA, CDR2 YSYEKL. This CDR3 spans 18 amino acids. V was clipped by 3 bases and J by 4 bases; unmatched bases: 9. CDR3 residues: CASSQGLAGRLATGELFF. CDR3 sequence (DNA): TGCGCCAGCAGCCAGGGACTAGCGGGTCGGTTGGCCACCGGGGAGCTGTTTTTT.

V usage is TRBV18 and J usage is TRBJ1-2; TRBD1 matches at 7 bases. Looked up from germline, CDR1 is KGHSH and CDR2 is LQKENI. The V gene end was trimmed by 3 bases and the J gene end by 4 bases; junction bases not matched to a gene: 5. There are 14 residues in the CDR3. CDR3 bases: TGTGCCAGCTCACCCGACAGGGTGATCTATGGCTACACCTTC. This translates into CASSPDRVIYGYTF.

This clonotype was seen ten or more times. The gene calls are TRBV12-3 or TRBV12-4 and TRBJ2-3; D gene uncertain. This CDR3 comprises 13 residues. V was pared by 2 bases and J by 1 base, with 4 bases between. As DNA, the CDR3 is TGTGCCAGCAGTTTAAAGGGCACAGATACGCAGTATTTT. Residues: CASSLKGTDTQYF.

This clonotype has a handful of counts. The genes are TRBV5-1 and TRBJ2-1; 7 bases line up with TRBD1. V was clipped by 5 bases and J by 2 bases; unmatched bases: 7. This CDR3 spans 15 amino acids. Germline V gives CDR1 SGHRS, CDR2 YFSETQ. The CDR3 region has the DNA TGCGCCAGCAGGGGGACAGAGAGCACCTACAATGAGCAGTTCTTC. This codes for CASRGTESTYNEQFF.

There are a few counts of this clonotype. The chain couples TRBV9 to TRBJ2-7; 7 positions agree with TRBD1. Gene TRBJ2-5 matches the end of the DNA better, so the J call may be wrong. The CDR3 covers 15 residues. Looked up from germline, CDR1 is SGDLS and CDR2 is YYNGEE. The CDR3 sequence: CASSVGDRAGETQYF. The DNA of the CDR3 is TGTGCCAGCAGCGTAGGAGACAGGGCGGGCGAGACCCAGTACTTC.

In this sample, this clonotype turned up a few times. The chain carries TRBV25-1 and TRBJ1-2, with D hard to call. The CDR3 has 14 residues. From germline, CDR1 is MGHDK and CDR2 SYGVNS. Trimming removed 4 bases at V and 8 bases at J, with 17 bases between. The CDR3 DNA reads TGTGCCAGCAGTGCCCGGGCCGGTCCGGAGGGCTACACCTTC. This encodes CASSARAGPEGYTF.

The chain couples TRBV6-5 to TRBJ1-4; a possible D gene is TRBD1 (6 bases). This CDR3 contains 14 residues. The V gene's germline CDR1 is MNHEY and CDR2 SVGAGI. Trimming took 6 bases from V and 5 from J, leaving 13 bases between them. This chain's CDR3 is CASRANTGNEKLFF. DNA for the CDR3: TGTGCCAGCAGGGCCAACACAGGGAATGAAAAACTGTTTTTT.

The chain combines TRBV5-6 with TRBJ2-4; no clear D. The V end lost 4 bases, the J end lost 2 bases, and 10 bases lay between the germline ends. In germline, CDR1 is SGHDT, CDR2 YYEEEE. This CDR3 is built from 14 residues. The CDR3 coding sequence is TGTGCCAGCAGCATGGGGAACCCCAAAAACATTCAGTACTTC. Translated: CASSMGNPKNIQYF.

This clonotype was seen more than once but under ten times. V and J are TRBV27 and TRBJ2-7, with 9 bases aligning to TRBD2. CDR1 and CDR2 from the germline V gene are MNHEY and SMNVEV (reference sequence). This CDR3 has 14 amino acids. The V and J ends lost 5 bases and 3 bases, in that order; junction bases with no gene match: 5. The CDR3 DNA sequence: TGTGCCAGCAGTGCGGGACTAGCTGGCTACGAGCAGTACTTC. This encodes CASSAGLAGYEQYF.

The chain recombines TRBV7-9 with TRBJ2-5, with 10 positions matching TRBD2. The CDR3 covers 15 residues. The germline gives CDR1 SEHNR, CDR2 FQNEAQ (reference sequence). Trimming took 0 bases from V and 11 from J; bases not matched to a gene: 9. The CDR3 DNA reads TGTGCCAGCAGCTTAGCTCCGGGGACTAGCGATGAGCAGTACTTC. Translation: CASSLAPGTSDEQYF.

This clonotype appeared a few times. CDR3 protein: CSAREGSASRTDTQYF. CDR3 coding DNA: TGCAGTGCTAGAGAAGGGTCGGCTAGCCGCACAGATACGCAGTATTTT. This chain uses TRBV20-1 with TRBJ2-3, with TRBD2 as a possible D gene (5 bases). Germline V gene lookup returns CDR1 DFQATT and CDR2 SNEGSKA (reference sequence). This CDR3 has 16 amino acids. Deletions cut 0 bases from V and 1 base from J, with 14 bases between.

This clonotype has a handful of counts. This chain joins TRBV7-6 and TRBJ2-3; 7 positions agree with TRBD1. V gave up 8 bases and J gave up 2 bases; unmatched junction bases: 7. Germline values: CDR1 SGHVS, CDR2 FNYEAQ. The CDR3 is made up of 14 amino acids. The CDR3, as DNA: TGTGCCAGCCGGACAGGAATTTCCACAGATACGCAGTATTTT. This sequence encodes CASRTGISTDTQYF.